What follows describes a single T cell receptor (beta chain). Its antigen is still unknown. This specimen belongs to a study of T cell repertoires in cytomegalovirus infection. Study background: Public TCR beta signatures provided an indication of both CMV infection and a matching HLA type. Study results and caveats: Predominance within the ex vivo response was attributable to HLA-C-restricted CMV-specific TCR beta clonotypes. Cumulated frequencies of public TCR beta families served to identify carriers of CMV plus the relevant HLA.

TCRdb reprocessed the reads via MiXCR and lists one record per CDR3 protein. The data contain more than 150,000 distinct CDR3 sequences, roughly a fifth of them singletons. Germline values: CDR1 DFQATT, CDR2 SNEGSKA (reference sequence). Trimming left V 6 bases short and J 9 bases short, with 20 bases between. The CDR3 runs to 13 residues. V usage is TRBV20-1 and J usage is TRBJ1-2; no firm D call. This receptor was obtained from a human donor in good health (CMV status not recorded). Some clones in this sample may be carry-over from other donors' samples. Sequencing was done on a sample of PBMCs. CDR3 sequence (DNA): TGCAGTGCCCGGCCTAGACACGGTACGAGCTACACCTTC. This sequence encodes CSARPRHGTSYTF.